Sequencing of this T cell receptor (beta chain) was carried out in a study of somatic mutations in cytotoxic T cells in rheumatoid arthritis. In its sample, this clone was seen a few times. Using immunoSEQ multiplex PCR, the repertoire was profiled, and TCRdb retains in-frame clones only, with some absent. Of under 20,000 clones listed, 86% are singletons. V was pared by 3 bases and J by 3 bases, with 12 bases between. The germline gives CDR1 SNHLY, CDR2 FYNNEI. The CDR3 has 15 amino acids. This TCR was sampled from a man aged 40-50 years in good health. The rearrangement uses TRBV2 and TRBJ2-1, with a possible D match to TRBD2 (6 bases). Sequenced material: CD8+ T cells sorted from blood. Written as DNA, the CDR3 is TGTGCCAGCAGTGAGCGGGGCCGATTCTACAATGAGCAGTTCTTC. Its translation: CASSERGRFYNEQFF.